This section outlines one T cell receptor beta chain sequence together with its context. Source study methods: Estimated nucleated cell counts came from reference gene primer amplification. Profiling relied on immunoSEQ multiplex PCR, and the TCRdb table lists in-frame clones only, not all of them. V and J calls plus clone size are reproduced from that table; the DNA served to infer D and trimming. The sample has 250,000 or so clones, more than 75% seen once; the top ten hold more than 0.95%. This record comes from a study of blood T cell repertoires in COVID-19. Turning to the study itself: Samples of COVID-19 (acute and convalescent) were obtained from the United States, Italy and Spain. T cells, B-cell-depleted T cells, or PBMCs supplied cDNA or gDNA.

Sequenced material: peripheral blood. The clonotype comes from a woman aged 40 to 49 who had recovered from COVID-19.

In DNA form, the CDR3 reads TGCGCCAGCAGCCCCGGGACAGGCGCGGCTAATGAAAAACTGTTTTTT. Residues: CASSPGTGAANEKLFF. The rearrangement links TRBV4-3 to TRBJ1-4; 8 nucleotides line up with TRBD1. Trimming removed 4 bases from V and 3 bases from J; junction bases left unmatched: 7. CDR3 length: 16 amino acids. The germline gives CDR1 LGHNA, CDR2 YSLEER.